This record concerns one T cell receptor beta chain sequence. J gave up 3 bases and V 0 bases, and 6 bases lay outside the gene matches. Germline lookup yields CDR1 SGHAT and CDR2 FQNNGV. This CDR3 region has 17 residues. The data derive from a study of shared T cell receptors in the human thymus. This table comes from immunoSEQ multiplex PCR, and its TCRdb copy is limited to in-frame clones, with some not included. The table lists under 850,000 clones, roughly 90% of them singletons. This sample also belongs to another study, concerning human thymus T cells. That work states: Thymic and blood repertoires appeared to carry a bias in their V and J gene usage.

This clonotype was obtained from a boy in the first two years of life with a congenital heart defect. The chain employs TRBV11-2 and TRBJ2-7; 12 bases line up with TRBD2. Sequenced sample: thymocytes. The CDR3 protein is CASSLEPRTSGIYEQYF. In DNA, the CDR3 is TGTGCCAGCAGCTTAGAACCTCGGACTAGCGGGATCTACGAGCAGTACTTC.